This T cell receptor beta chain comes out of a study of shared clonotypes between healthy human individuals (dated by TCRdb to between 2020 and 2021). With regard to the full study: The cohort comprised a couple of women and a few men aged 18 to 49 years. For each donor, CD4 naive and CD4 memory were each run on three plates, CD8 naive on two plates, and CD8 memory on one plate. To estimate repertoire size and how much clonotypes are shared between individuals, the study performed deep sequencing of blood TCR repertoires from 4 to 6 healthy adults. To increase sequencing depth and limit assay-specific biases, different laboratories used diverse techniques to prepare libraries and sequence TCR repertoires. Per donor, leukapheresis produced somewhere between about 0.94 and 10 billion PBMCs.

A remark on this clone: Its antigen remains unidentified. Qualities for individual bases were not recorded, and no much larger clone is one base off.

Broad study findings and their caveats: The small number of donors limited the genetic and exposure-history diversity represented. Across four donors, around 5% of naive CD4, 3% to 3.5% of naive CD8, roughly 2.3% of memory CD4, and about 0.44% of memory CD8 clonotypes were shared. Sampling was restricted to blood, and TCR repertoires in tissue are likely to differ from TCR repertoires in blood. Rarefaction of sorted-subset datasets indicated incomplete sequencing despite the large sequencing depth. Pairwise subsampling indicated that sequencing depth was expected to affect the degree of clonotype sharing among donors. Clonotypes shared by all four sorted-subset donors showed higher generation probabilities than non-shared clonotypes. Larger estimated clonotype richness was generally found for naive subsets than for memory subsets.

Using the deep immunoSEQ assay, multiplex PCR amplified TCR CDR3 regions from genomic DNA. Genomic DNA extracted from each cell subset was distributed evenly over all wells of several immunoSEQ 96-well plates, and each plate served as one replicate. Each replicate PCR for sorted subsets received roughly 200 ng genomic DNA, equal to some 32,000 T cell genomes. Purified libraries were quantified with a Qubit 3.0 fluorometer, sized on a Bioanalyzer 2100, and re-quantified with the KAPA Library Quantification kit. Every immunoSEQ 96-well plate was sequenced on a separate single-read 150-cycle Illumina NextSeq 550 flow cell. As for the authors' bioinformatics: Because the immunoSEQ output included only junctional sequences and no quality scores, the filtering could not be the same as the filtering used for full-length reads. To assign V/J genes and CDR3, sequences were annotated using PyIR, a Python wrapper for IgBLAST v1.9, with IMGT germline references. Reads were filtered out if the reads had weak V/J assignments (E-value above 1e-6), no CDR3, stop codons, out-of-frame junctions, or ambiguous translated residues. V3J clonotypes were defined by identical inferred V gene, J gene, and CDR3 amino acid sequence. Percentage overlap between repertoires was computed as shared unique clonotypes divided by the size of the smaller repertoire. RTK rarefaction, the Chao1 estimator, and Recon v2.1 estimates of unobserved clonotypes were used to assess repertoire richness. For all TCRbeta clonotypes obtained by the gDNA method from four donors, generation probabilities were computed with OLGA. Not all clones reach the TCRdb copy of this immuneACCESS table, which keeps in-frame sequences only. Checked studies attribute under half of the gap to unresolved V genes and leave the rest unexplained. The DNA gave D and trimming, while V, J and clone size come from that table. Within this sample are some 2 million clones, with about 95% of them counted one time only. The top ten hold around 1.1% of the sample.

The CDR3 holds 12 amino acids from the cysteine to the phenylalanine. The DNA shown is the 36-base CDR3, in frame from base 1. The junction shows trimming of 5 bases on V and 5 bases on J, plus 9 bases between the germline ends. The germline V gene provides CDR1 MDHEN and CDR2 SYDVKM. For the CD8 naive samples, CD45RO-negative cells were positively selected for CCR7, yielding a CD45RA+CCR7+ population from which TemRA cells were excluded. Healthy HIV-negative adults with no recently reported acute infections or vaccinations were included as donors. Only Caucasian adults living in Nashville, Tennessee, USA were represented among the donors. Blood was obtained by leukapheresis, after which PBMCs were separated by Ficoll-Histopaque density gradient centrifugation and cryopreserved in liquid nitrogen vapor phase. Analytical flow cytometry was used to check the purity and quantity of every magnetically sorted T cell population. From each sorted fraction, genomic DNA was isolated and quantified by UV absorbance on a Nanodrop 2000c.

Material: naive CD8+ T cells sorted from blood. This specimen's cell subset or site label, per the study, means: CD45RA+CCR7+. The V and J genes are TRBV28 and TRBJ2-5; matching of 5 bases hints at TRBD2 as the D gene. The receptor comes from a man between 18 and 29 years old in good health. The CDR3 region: CASSRGYETQYF. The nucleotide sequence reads TGTGCCAGCAGTCGGGGTTACGAGACCCAGTACTTC.